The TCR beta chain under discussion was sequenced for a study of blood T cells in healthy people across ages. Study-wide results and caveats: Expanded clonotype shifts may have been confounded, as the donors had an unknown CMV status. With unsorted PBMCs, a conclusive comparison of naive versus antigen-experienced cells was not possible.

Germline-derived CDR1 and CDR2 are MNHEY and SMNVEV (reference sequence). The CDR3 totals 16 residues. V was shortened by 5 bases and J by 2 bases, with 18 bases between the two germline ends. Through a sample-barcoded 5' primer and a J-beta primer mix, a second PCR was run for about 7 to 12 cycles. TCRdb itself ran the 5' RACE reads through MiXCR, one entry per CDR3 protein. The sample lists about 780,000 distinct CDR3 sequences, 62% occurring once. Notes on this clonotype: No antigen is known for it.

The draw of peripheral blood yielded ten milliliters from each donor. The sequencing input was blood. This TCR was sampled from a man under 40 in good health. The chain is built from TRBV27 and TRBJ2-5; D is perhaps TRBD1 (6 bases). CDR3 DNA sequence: TGTGCCAGCAGTCCCCAGGGGCGCCCTAGGCAAGAGACCCAGTACTTC. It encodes CASSPQGRPRQETQYF.